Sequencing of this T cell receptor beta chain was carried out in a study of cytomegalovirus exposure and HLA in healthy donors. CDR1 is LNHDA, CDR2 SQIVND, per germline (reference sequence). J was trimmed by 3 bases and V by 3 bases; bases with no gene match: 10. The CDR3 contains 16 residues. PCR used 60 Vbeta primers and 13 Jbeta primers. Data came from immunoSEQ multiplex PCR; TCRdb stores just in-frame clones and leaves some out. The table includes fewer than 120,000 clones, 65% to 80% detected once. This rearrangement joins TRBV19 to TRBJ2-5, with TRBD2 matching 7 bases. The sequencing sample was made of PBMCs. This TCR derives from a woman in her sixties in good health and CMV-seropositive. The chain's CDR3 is CASSIGVFGGEETQYF. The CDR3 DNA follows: TGTGCCAGTAGTATTGGAGTTTTTGGGGGGGAAGAGACCCAGTACTTC.